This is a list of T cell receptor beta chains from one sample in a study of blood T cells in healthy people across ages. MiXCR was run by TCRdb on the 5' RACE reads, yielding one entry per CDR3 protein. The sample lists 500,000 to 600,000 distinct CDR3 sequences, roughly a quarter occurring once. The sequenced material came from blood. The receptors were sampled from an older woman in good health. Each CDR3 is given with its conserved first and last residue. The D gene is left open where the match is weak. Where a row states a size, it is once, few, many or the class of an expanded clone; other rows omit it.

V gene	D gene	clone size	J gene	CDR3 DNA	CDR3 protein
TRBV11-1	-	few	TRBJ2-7	TGTGCCAGCAGCTTATTGGTGGCGGACGAGCAGTACTTC	CASSLLVADEQYF
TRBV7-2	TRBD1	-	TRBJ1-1	TGTGCCAGCATACGAGGGGGCGGGTTCACTGAAGCTTTCTTT	CASIRGGGFTEAFF
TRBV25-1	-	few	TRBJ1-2	TGTGCCAGCAGTAAGGGGTCAGGGGCCTCCTATGGCTACACCTTC	CASSKGSGASYGYTF
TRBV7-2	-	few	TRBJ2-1	TGTGCCAGCAGCTCCGTAGGGGGGTTGGGTGCTGAGCAGTTCTTC	CASSSVGGLGAEQFF
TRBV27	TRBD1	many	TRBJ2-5	TGTGCCAGCAGTTCGAGGGGGCTGAGGGAGACCCAGTACTTC	CASSSRGLRETQYF
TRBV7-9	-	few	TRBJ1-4	TGTGCCAGCAGCTCTGGTGGGGGGAATGAAAAACTGTTTTTT	CASSSGGGNEKLFF
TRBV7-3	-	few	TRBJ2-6	TGTGCCAGCAGCTTAACCGCCGGGATCGGCGGGGCCAACGTCCTGACTTTC	CASSLTAGIGGANVLTF
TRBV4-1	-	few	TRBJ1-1	TGCGCCAGCAGCCAAGATTTGGATCGGACTGAAGCTTTCTTT	CASSQDLDRTEAFF
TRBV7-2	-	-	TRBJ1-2	TGTGCCAGCAGCTACGCGCCGGAGGCGAGTGGCTACACCTTC	CASSYAPEASGYTF
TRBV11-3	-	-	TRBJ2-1	TGTGCCAGCAGCTTGCGGGCCGAGAACAATGAGCAGTTCTTC	CASSLRAENNEQFF
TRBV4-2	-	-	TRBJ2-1	TGTGCCAGCAGCCAAGAGTTAAGAGAGGAGCAGTTCTTC	CASSQELREEQFF
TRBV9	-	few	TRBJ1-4	TGTGCCAGCAGCGTAGAGGCAGGGCGAGAAAAACCGTTTTTT	CASSVEAGREKPFF
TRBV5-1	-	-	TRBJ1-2	TGCGCCAGCAGCTTGGAAGAGACGGGCTACACCTTC	CASSLEETGYTF
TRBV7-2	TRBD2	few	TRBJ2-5	TGTGCCAGCAGCTTTAGGACCGGGACTAGCGGGGGGGTGAAAGAGACCCAGTACTTC	CASSFRTGTSGGVKETQYF
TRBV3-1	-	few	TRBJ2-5	TGTGCCAGCAGCCCTAAGGGTGCCCCCCAGTACTTC	CASSPKGAPQYF
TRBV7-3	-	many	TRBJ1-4	TGTGCCAGCAGCTTAATGGTCTTGGGCACAACTAATGAAAAACTGTTTTTT	CASSLMVLGTTNEKLFF
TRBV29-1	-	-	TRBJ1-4	TGCAGCGTTGATGCGCTCAAGGGGGAAAAACTGTTTTTT	CSVDALKGEKLFF
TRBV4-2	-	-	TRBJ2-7	TGTGCCAGCAGCCCAGGCGAGGGCTCCTACGAGCAGTACTTC	CASSPGEGSYEQYF
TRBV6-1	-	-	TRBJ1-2	TGTGCCAGCAGCCTAGGATGGGACTATGGCTACACCTTC	CASSLGWDYGYTF
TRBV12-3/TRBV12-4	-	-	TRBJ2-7	TGTGCCAGCAGGGTTATTCGACAGCGCTACTCCTACGAGCAGTACTTC	CASRVIRQRYSYEQYF
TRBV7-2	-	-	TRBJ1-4	TGTGCCAGCAGCTTTGGAATGCAGGAAAAACTGTTTTTT	CASSFGMQEKLFF
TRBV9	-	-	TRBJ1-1	TGTGCCAGCAGCAGCTCGAAGGGGGGATTAGGCACTGAAGCTTTCTTT	CASSSSKGGLGTEAFF
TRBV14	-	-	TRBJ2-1	TGTGCCAGCAGCCCGATTCGGGACGGAGAGCAGTTCTTC	CASSPIRDGEQFF
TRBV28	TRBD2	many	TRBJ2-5	TGTGCCAGCAGAACCGGGACTAGCCATCCCCAAGAGACCCAGTACTTC	CASRTGTSHPQETQYF
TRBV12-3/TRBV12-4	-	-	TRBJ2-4	TGTGCCAGCAGTCCAGGGTATGGAGCCAAAAACATTCAGTACTTC	CASSPGYGAKNIQYF
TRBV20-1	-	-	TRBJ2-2	TGCAGTGCTTCAGCCAATGCCGGGGAGCTGTTTTTT	CSASANAGELFF
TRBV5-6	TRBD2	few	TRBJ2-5	TGTGCCAGCAGCATAGACGGCGGGGGAAGGGAGACCCAGTACTTC	CASSIDGGGRETQYF
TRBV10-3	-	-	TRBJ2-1	TGTGCCATCAGTGTGTTCGGGAATGAGCAGTTCTTC	CAISVFGNEQFF
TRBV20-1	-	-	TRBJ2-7	TGCAGTGGAGAAGGACAGAGTTACGAGCAGTACTTC	CSGEGQSYEQYF
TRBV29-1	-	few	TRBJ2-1	TGCAGCGTTGAAAGTAGCGCGCGTTTTTTGTCGCAGTTCTTC	CSVESSARFLSQFF
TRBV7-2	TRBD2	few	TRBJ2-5	TGTGCCAGCGCAGGCGGGGGACTCGGGGCCCAGTACTTC	CASAGGGLGAQYF
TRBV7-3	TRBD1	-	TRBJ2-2	TGTGCCAGCAGCTATCAGGGGACAGTCAACACCGGGGAGCTGTTTTTT	CASSYQGTVNTGELFF
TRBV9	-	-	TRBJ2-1	TGTGCCAGCAGCGCCGAGGGTTTCACACGCTCCTACAATGAGCAGTTCTTC	CASSAEGFTRSYNEQFF
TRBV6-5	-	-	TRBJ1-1	TGTGCCAGCAGCGCCGCGGGCGGGAAGAGAGCTTTCTTT	CASSAAGGKRAFF
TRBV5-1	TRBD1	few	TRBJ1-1	TGCGCCAGCAGCTCACAGGGGGCAGGTGGGACTGAAGCTTTCTTT	CASSSQGAGGTEAFF
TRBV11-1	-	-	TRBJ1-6	TGTGCCAGCCGGAGCGTGGGGGATTCACCCCTCCACTTT	CASRSVGDSPLHF
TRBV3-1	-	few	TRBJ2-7	TGTGCCAGCAGCCTCCAGCCTGGCAACTCCTACGAGCAGTACTTC	CASSLQPGNSYEQYF
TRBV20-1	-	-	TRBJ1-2	TGCAGTGCTAGAGCGGAGGAGGGTGCTGGCTACACCTTC	CSARAEEGAGYTF
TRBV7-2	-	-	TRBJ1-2	TGTGCCAGCAGCAAGGGGTCTAACTATGGCTACACCTTC	CASSKGSNYGYTF
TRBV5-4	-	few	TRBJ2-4	TGTGCCAGCAGCCTACGACAGGATGGGAACATTCAGTACTTC	CASSLRQDGNIQYF
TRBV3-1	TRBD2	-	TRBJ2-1	TGTGCCAGCAGAAGTAGCGGGTCCGGCAATGAGCAGTTCTTC	CASRSSGSGNEQFF
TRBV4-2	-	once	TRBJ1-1	TGTGCCAGCAGCCAAGATATGGGTAACACTGAAGCTTTCTTT	CASSQDMGNTEAFF
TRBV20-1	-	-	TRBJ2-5	TGCAGTGCCTTTGACAGGTCCCAAGAGACCCAGTACTTC	CSAFDRSQETQYF
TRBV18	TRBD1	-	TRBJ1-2	TGTGCCAGCTCACCCGGAGACAGGGAGAACTATGGCTACACCTTC	CASSPGDRENYGYTF
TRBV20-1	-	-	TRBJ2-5	TGCAGTGCTCCAGCGACCGCCACAGGGCAAGAGACCCAGTACTTC	CSAPATATGQETQYF
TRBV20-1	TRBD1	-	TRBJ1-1	TGCAGTGCTAGAGATCCTATAAGTGACAGGGGGAGTTACGCAGCTTTCTTT	CSARDPISDRGSYAAFF
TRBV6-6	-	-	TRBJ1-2	TGTGCCAGCAGTTTTCAGGGGAGTTTGGGCTATGGCTACACCTTC	CASSFQGSLGYGYTF
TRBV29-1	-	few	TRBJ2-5	TGCAGCGGAGCCCCAGGAAACAAAGAGACCCAGTACTTC	CSGAPGNKETQYF
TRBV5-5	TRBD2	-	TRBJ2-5	TGTGCCAGCAGCTTTTACGCCTTGCGGGGGCAAGAGACCCAGTACTTC	CASSFYALRGQETQYF
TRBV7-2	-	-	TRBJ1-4	TGTGCCAGCAGCTTGGGACTGTCGAATGAAAAACTGTTTTTT	CASSLGLSNEKLFF
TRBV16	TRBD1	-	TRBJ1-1	TGTGCCAGCAGCCGGGACAGGGGGTACACTGAAGCTTTCTTT	CASSRDRGYTEAFF
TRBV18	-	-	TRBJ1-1	TGTGCCAGCTCACCGAGGGCTCGGACCACTGAAGCTTTCTTT	CASSPRARTTEAFF
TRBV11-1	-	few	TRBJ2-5	TGTGCCAGCAGCTCTTCCTCCGGGACTGGGGAGACCCAGTACTTC	CASSSSSGTGETQYF
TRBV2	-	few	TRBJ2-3	TGTGCCAGCAGTAGGGGGGGCGCCACAGATACGCAGTATTTT	CASSRGGATDTQYF
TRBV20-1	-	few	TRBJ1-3	TGCAGTGCTTTCTCTCAGGCTGGAAACACCATATATTTT	CSAFSQAGNTIYF